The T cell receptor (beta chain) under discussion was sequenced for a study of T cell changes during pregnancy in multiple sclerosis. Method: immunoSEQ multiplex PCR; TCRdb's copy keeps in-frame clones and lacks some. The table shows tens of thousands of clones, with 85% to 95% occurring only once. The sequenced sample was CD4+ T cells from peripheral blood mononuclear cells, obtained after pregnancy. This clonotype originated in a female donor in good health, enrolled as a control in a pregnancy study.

CDR3 in amino acids: CASSVQGSNYGYTF. The CDR3 DNA is TGTGCCAGTAGTGTACAGGGATCTAACTATGGCTACACCTTC. The chain carries TRBV19 and TRBJ1-2; D is perhaps TRBD1 (6 bases). CDR1 and CDR2 from the germline V gene are LNHDA and SQIVND (reference sequence). The CDR3 covers 14 residues. The germline V and J ends were trimmed by 5 bases and 0 bases, with 10 bases remaining between them. The full variable domain, completed using reference TRBV19 and TRBJ1-2, is DGGITQSPKYLFRKEGQNVTLSCEQNLNHDAMYWYRQDPGQGLRLIYYSQIVNDFQKGDIAEGYSVSREKKESFPLTVTSAQKNPTAFYLCASSVQGSNYGYTFGSGTRLTVV.